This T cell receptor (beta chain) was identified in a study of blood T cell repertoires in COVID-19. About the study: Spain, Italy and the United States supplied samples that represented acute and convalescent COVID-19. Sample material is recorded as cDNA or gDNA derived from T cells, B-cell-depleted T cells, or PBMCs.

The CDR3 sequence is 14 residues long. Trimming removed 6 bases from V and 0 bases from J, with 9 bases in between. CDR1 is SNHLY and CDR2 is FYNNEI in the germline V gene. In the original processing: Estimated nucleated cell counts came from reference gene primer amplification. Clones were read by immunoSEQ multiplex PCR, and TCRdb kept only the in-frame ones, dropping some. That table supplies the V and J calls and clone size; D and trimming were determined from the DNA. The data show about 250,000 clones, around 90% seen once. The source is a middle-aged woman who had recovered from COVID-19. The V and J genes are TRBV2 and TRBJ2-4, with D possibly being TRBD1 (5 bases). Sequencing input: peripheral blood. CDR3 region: CASSWGAAKNIQYF. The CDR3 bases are TGTGCCAGCAGCTGGGGCGCAGCCAAAAACATTCAGTACTTC.